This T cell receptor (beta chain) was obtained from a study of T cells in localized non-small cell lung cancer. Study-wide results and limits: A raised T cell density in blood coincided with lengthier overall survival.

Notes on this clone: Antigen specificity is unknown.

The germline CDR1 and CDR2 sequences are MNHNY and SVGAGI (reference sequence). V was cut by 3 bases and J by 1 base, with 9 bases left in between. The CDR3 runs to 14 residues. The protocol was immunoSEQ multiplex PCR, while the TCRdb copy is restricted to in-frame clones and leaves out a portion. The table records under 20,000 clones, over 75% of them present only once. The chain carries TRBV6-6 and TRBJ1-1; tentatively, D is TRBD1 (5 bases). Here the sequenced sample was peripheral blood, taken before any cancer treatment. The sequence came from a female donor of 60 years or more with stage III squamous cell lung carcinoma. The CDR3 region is CASSYGGQNTEAFF. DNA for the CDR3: TGTGCCAGCAGTTATGGCGGACAGAACACTGAAGCTTTCTTT.